Sequencing of this TCR beta chain was carried out in a study of shared clonotypes between healthy human individuals. Study summary: Each donor's CD4 naive and CD4 memory cells filled three plates apiece, CD8 naive two, and CD8 memory one.

Several immunoSEQ plates received, in even portions, the genomic DNA of each subset. Each sorted subset replicate got 200 ng genomic DNA, approximately 27,000 genomes. The method was immunoSEQ multiplex PCR; TCRdb's version includes in-frame clones alone and lacks a portion of them. Of about 2.4 million clones listed, 93% are singletons. The clonotype was recovered from a man aged 18 to 29 in good health. Some clones in this sample may be carry-over from other donors' samples. Sequenced material: naive CD4+ T cells from PBMCs. Subset defined: CD45RA+ positively selected.

CDR3 bases: TGTGCCACCAGCAGATACGCGAACACTGAAGCTTTCTTT. Translated: CATSRYANTEAFF. J is TRBJ1-1 and V is TRBV15; D is undetermined. The length of the CDR3 is 13 residues. The ends were cut back, 2 bases at V and 1 base at J, with 5 bases in the middle. CDR1 and CDR2 (germline): LNHNV, YYDKDF (reference sequence).